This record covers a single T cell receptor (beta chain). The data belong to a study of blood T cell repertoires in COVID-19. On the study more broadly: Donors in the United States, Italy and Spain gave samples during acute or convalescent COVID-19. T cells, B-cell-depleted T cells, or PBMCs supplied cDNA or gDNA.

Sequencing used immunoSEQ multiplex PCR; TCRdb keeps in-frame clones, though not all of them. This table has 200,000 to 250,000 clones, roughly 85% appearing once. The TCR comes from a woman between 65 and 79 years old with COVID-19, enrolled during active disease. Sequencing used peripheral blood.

The CDR3 bases are TGCGCCAGCAGCTTCAACCCCACTCCACCTCTTGAGCAGTTCTTC. Protein sequence: CASSFNPTPPLEQFF. The rearrangement uses TRBV5-1 and TRBJ2-1; D is undetermined. V lost 2 bases and J 9 bases, leaving 18 bases between the germline ends. In germline, CDR1 is SGHRS, CDR2 YFSETQ. The CDR3 has 15 residues.